One TCR beta chain is described in this entry. Its antigen is unidentified. The data are from a study of cytomegalovirus exposure and HLA in healthy donors. General study results and limits: Being indistinguishable, some V segments were excluded, TRBV6-2 and TRBV6-3 among them. Researchers had no immune exposure information except CMV serostatus available. Reportedly, TCR beta sequences accurately predicted HLA-A and HLA-B alleles in most subjects.

This CDR3 is built from 16 residues. V trimming: 3 bases; J trimming: 2 bases; junction bases outside the gene matches: 9. Germline V CDR1 and CDR2: MGHRA, YSYEKL. The PCR was carried out with 60 Vbeta primers and 13 Jbeta primers. Measured with immunoSEQ multiplex PCR; TCRdb has only the in-frame clones, and not every one. The repertoire includes about 110,000 clones, roughly 70% of them detected once, and around 9% sits in the top ten. The chain is built from TRBV4-1 and TRBJ1-2, with 7 bases fitting TRBD1. The source is a man younger than 45 in good health and CMV-seropositive. Sequencing used PBMCs. CDR3 DNA: TGCGCCAGCAGCCACCTGACGGGACAGTCGAACTATGGCTACACCTTC. This encodes CASSHLTGQSNYGYTF.